This T cell receptor (beta chain) appears in the sequencing data of a study of cytomegalovirus exposure and HLA in healthy donors. This CDR3 has 14 residues. The germline gives CDR1 SQVTM, CDR2 ANQGSEA. The ends were cut back, 4 bases at V and 9 bases at J, with 22 bases in the middle. To note about this clone: Antigen: not known.

The PCR had 60 Vbeta and 13 Jbeta primers. TCRdb's table, derived via immunoSEQ multiplex PCR, lists solely in-frame clones and lacks some. Among roughly 170,000 clones listed, over 60% were seen once. The study's findings and limits: Most sequenced TCRs were rare (though some public TCRs occurred in many donors).

The chain recombines TRBV29-1 with TRBJ2-7; possibly TRBD2 for D (7 bases). The material sequenced was PBMCs. This clonotype was sampled from a girl aged 5 to 17 in good health and CMV-seronegative. The CDR3 region is CSVATRAGAFGQYF. CDR3 DNA sequence: TGCAGCGTTGCCACTCGGGCGGGGGCCTTCGGGCAGTACTTC.